The 28 T cell receptor beta chains below all came from one sample that was sequenced in a study of regulatory T cells in long-lasting Graves disease. Time point described: newly diagnosed GD, antithyroid drugs for less than 3 months. Scientists built the TCR library using RNA that was extracted from PBMCs. In building TCR beta libraries, iRepertoire HTBI primers were used together with Arm-PCR of CDR3 regions. TCRdb processed the multiplex PCR reads anew with MiXCR; each CDR3 protein has one entry. This sample yields around 500,000 distinct CDR3 sequences, of which about 14% are seen a single time; 8.5% to 10% belongs to the top ten. These same data were also listed under a study on T cells in Graves' hyperthyroidism and ophthalmopathy.

The material sequenced was peripheral blood mononuclear cells (PBMCs), taken at new diagnosis, from a patient treated with antithyroid drugs. These receptors were collected from a man aged 30 to 39 with Graves disease.

The chain combines TRBV24-1 with TRBJ2-3; TRBD2 agrees at 14 bases. The trim removed 4 bases at V and 2 bases at J, leaving 10 bases unmatched. The V gene's germline CDR1 is KGHDR and CDR2 SFDVKD. The CDR3 covers 19 residues. The CDR3 region has the DNA TGTGCCACCAGTGACTCGGGACTAGCGGGAGTATTCCCCACAGATACGCAGTATTTT. Protein product: CATSDSGLAGVFPTDTQYF.

V and J are TRBV6-2 or TRBV6-3 and TRBJ2-7; D is undetermined. Germline V gene lookup returns CDR1 MNHEY and CDR2 SVGEGT. The CDR3 length is 13 residues. Deletions cut 4 bases from V and 6 bases from J, with 13 bases between. The CDR3 loop reads CASSFARSGEQYF. In DNA form, the CDR3 reads TGTGCCAGCAGTTTTGCTAGATCAGGCGAGCAGTACTTC.

Ten or more counts support this clonotype. The chain combines TRBV2 with TRBJ2-2, with unresolved D. Trimming left V 2 bases short and J 0 bases short, with 7 bases between. The length of the CDR3 is 15 residues. Germline assignment: CDR1 SNHLY and CDR2 FYNNEI. For the CDR3, the DNA is TGTGCCAGCAGTGAATGGGTCTCGAACACCGGGGAGCTGTTTTTT. Encoded protein: CASSEWVSNTGELFF.

In this sample, this clonotype turned up many times. The chain employs TRBV10-3 and TRBJ2-5; 8 bases are shared with TRBD1. V was clipped by 6 bases and J by 1 base; unmatched bases: 4. The CDR3 sequence is 14 residues long. The germline CDR1 and CDR2 sequences are ENHRY and SYGVKD. The CDR3 DNA reads as TGTGCCATCAGGGGGGACAGGCCCCAAGAGACCCAGTACTTC. It specifies CAIRGDRPQETQYF.

This clonotype was counted many times. CDR3 DNA: TGTGCCACCAGTGACGTACAGGATTCAACTAATGAAAAACTGTTTTTT. Its translation is CATSDVQDSTNEKLFF. The chain joins TRBV24-1 to TRBJ1-4, with a possible D match to TRBD1 (5 bases). Germline V gives CDR1 KGHDR, CDR2 SFDVKD. The CDR3 length is 16 residues. Trimming pared 4 bases from V and 0 bases from J, leaving 11 bases between.

This clonotype came up a few times. One end of the junction does not line up with germline, which may come from a read error. The CDR3 here is CVSSRSDTEAFF. The CDR3 DNA sequence: TGTGTCAGCAGTCGCTCAGACACTGAAGCTTTCTTT. The chain links TRBV2 to TRBJ1-1, with D unclear. The CDR3 sequence is 12 residues long. Germline lookup yields CDR1 SNHLY and CDR2 FYNNEI.

This clonotype showed up just a few times. This rearrangement joins TRBV18 to TRBJ1-5; D may be TRBD1 (5 bases). Germline values: CDR1 KGHSH, CDR2 LQKENI. V was trimmed by 3 bases and J by 3 bases, leaving 12 bases between them. The CDR3 has 15 amino acids. CDR3 region: CASSPRRGVNQPQHF. For the CDR3, the DNA is TGTGCCAGCTCACCGAGGAGGGGCGTCAATCAGCCCCAGCATTTT. The complete variable domain, with remaining parts taken from reference TRBV18 and TRBJ1-5, reads NAGVMQNPRHLVRRRGQEARLRCSPMKGHSHVYWYRQLPEEGLKFMVYLQKENIIDESGMPKERFSAEFPKEGPSILRIQQVVRGDSAAYFCASSPRRGVNQPQHFGDGTRLSIL.

This clonotype was seen more than once but under ten times. Possible read error: a much larger clone is one base away. The chain combines TRBV12-3 or TRBV12-4 with TRBJ1-5; D unclear. This CDR3 spans 14 amino acids. Trimming removed 6 bases at V and 5 bases at J, with 14 bases between. The CDR3 loop is CASRLNSGYQPQHF. DNA of the CDR3: TGTGCCAGCAGACTCAACAGCGGATATCAGCCCCAGCATTTT.

This clonotype was counted ten times or more. The chain has TRBV2 and TRBJ2-6; D is possibly TRBD1 (6 bases). The CDR3 runs to 18 residues. The V and J ends lost 7 bases and 0 bases respectively, with 19 bases between them. Looked up from germline, CDR1 is SNHLY and CDR2 is FYNNEI. The CDR3 loop is CASTPGHVFISGANVLTF. CDR3 coding DNA: TGTGCCAGCACCCCGGGACACGTATTCATCTCTGGGGCCAACGTCCTGACTTTC.

J is TRBJ2-1 and V is TRBV6-1; tentatively, D is TRBD2 (6 bases). V was clipped by 6 bases and J by 12 bases, with 15 bases between them. This CDR3 is built from 12 residues. Germline CDR1 and CDR2: MNHNS and SASEGT. The CDR3, as DNA: TGTGCCAGCAGAGGGACTTCCGGGGGGCAGTTCTTC. It is translated as CASRGTSGGQFF.

The sample holds many counts of this clonotype. The V and J genes are TRBV6-1 and TRBJ2-7; D gene uncertain. V lost 7 bases and J lost 3, with 10 bases in between. The CDR3 covers 12 residues. Looked up from germline, CDR1 is MNHNS and CDR2 is SASEGT. The CDR3 here is CASNWGNYEQYF. In nucleotides, the CDR3 is TGTGCCAGCAATTGGGGAAACTACGAGCAGTACTTC.

The CDR3 reads CASSLDSGLYGYTF. CDR3 coding DNA: TGTGCCAGCAGCCTCGATTCGGGGCTCTATGGCTACACCTTC. V usage is TRBV9 and J usage is TRBJ1-2; possibly TRBD1 for D (5 bases). Trimming took 4 bases from V and 4 from J, leaving 14 bases between them. Germline V lookup: CDR1 SGDLS, CDR2 YYNGEE. The CDR3 is made up of 14 amino acids.

The V gene is TRBV5-1, the J gene TRBJ2-7, with 7 bases lining up with TRBD1. V was clipped by 2 bases and J by 0 bases; unmatched bases: 5. The germline gives CDR1 SGHRS, CDR2 YFSETQ. This CDR3 is built from 15 residues. CDR3 DNA: TGCGCCAGCAGCTTACAGGGGCCCTTCTCCTACGAGCAGTACTTC. It codes for CASSLQGPFSYEQYF. Based on the CDR3 plus reference TRBV5-1 and TRBJ2-7, the full variable domain is KAGVTQTPRYLIKTRGQQVTLSCSPISGHRSVSWYQQTPGQGLQFLFEYFSETQRNKGNFPGRFSGRQFSNSRSEMNVSTLELGDSALYLCASSLQGPFSYEQYFGPGTRLTVT.

This clonotype was seen many times. The chain has TRBV20-1 and TRBJ2-3; D is perhaps TRBD2 (6 bases). Germline V gene data show CDR1 as DFQATT and CDR2 as SNEGSKA (reference sequence). There are 14 residues in the CDR3. The V end was cut by 4 bases, the J end by 2 bases, with 13 bases between. The CDR3 DNA reads as TGCAGTGCTATGGGGGGACTTTTCACAGATACGCAGTATTTT. Translation: CSAMGGLFTDTQYF.

In its sample, this clonotype was seen many times. V and J are TRBV12-3 or TRBV12-4 and TRBJ1-1, with D perhaps TRBD1 (6 bases). Trimming removed 6 bases from V and 4 bases from J, with 21 bases in between. CDR3 length: 16 amino acids. The CDR3 DNA sequence: TGTGCCAGCAGCCACCGAACAGGGCTTGGGAGCACTGAAGCTTTCTTT. Protein sequence: CASSHRTGLGSTEAFF.

This clonotype was observed a few times. The V gene is TRBV5-4, the J gene TRBJ2-7, with 10 bases aligning to TRBD1. This CDR3 is 15 amino acids long. Germline assignment: CDR1 SGHNT and CDR2 YYREEE (reference sequence). J lost 3 bases, V lost 4 bases, and 7 bases had no gene match. The CDR3 sequence is CASSRRDRGSYEQYF. As DNA, the CDR3 is TGTGCCAGCAGCCGGAGGGACAGGGGAAGCTACGAGCAGTACTTC.

The CDR3 bases are TGTGCCAGCAGCCCACCGGATCAAGAGACCCAGTACTTC. The encoded protein is CASSPPDQETQYF. The rearrangement uses TRBV7-2 and TRBJ2-5; D is unresolved. Trimming stripped 5 bases from V and 2 bases from J, with 9 bases between. Germline values: CDR1 SGHTA, CDR2 FQGNSA. This CDR3 comprises 13 residues.

A note on this clonotype: One base away lies a much larger clone, so this may be a sequencing read error. The rearrangement links TRBV7-9 to TRBJ2-5, with TRBD1 identical over 7 bases. CDR1 is SEHNR and CDR2 is FQNEAQ in the germline V gene (reference sequence). This CDR3 region has 15 residues. The CDR3 nucleotides are TGTACCAGCAGCCCCGCCTACAGGGGTCAAGAGACCCAGTACTTC. As protein: CTSSPAYRGQETQYF.

This clonotype was counted many times. The J gene is TRBJ2-1, the V gene TRBV2; maybe TRBD2 (5 bases). There are 13 residues in the CDR3. V lost 7 bases and J 5 bases, leaving 12 bases between the germline ends. Germline CDR1 is SNHLY and CDR2 is FYNNEI. In DNA, the CDR3 is TGTGCCAGCACCCCGTTGAGGGACAATGAGCAGTTCTTC. This gives the protein CASTPLRDNEQFF.

This clonotype was detected ten times or more. The chain employs TRBV5-1 and TRBJ1-2; 7 bases fit TRBD1. This CDR3 comprises 16 residues. Germline CDR1 and CDR2: SGHRS and YFSETQ. The ends lost 4 bases at V and 6 bases at J; junction bases unmatched: 15. As DNA, the CDR3 is TGCGCCAGCAGCGTTTCACAGGGGCCTCGGAACGATGGCTACACCTTC. Amino acids: CASSVSQGPRNDGYTF.

The sample holds many counts of this clonotype. The gene calls are TRBV2 and TRBJ2-7, with TRBD1 as a possible D gene (6 bases). The V gene's germline CDR1 is SNHLY and CDR2 FYNNEI. V was clipped by 2 bases and J by 11 bases, with 13 bases between them. This CDR3 has 12 residues. The CDR3 spells CASSETSRGEYF. The CDR3 DNA follows: TGTGCCAGCAGTGAAACCTCCAGGGGAGAGTACTTC.

This clonotype has more than one count but fewer than ten. CDR3 sequence: CASSATGVGISPLHF. The CDR3, as DNA: TGTGCCAGCAGCGCGACGGGGGTTGGGATTTCACCCCTCCACTTT. The rearrangement uses TRBV7-2 and TRBJ1-6; D possibly corresponds to TRBD1 (5 bases). Trimming cost V 5 bases and J 9 bases, with 17 bases left between them. Per germline, CDR1 SGHTA and CDR2 FQGNSA. There are 15 residues in the CDR3.

This clonotype was seen repeatedly, ten times or more. The chain is built from TRBV2 and TRBJ2-3, with 9 positions matching TRBD1. Germline CDR1 SNHLY, CDR2 FYNNEI. J was trimmed by 6 bases and V by 9 bases; bases with no gene match: 1. The CDR3 is made up of 11 amino acids. The CDR3 region has the DNA TGTGCCAGGACAGGGGGGGATACGCAGTATTTT. Protein product: CARTGGDTQYF. Using reference TRBV2 and TRBJ2-3 for the parts outside the CDR3, the full variable domain is EPEVTQTPSHQVTQMGQEVILRCVPISNHLYFYWYRQILGQKVEFLVSFYNNEISEKSEIFDDQFSVERPDGSNFTLKIRSTKLEDSAMYFCARTGGDTQYFGPGTRLTVL.

This clonotype occurred many times. V gene TRBV11-3 combines with J gene TRBJ2-1; 11 bases fit TRBD2. Germline trimming cut 5 bases from V and 5 bases from J; bases unmatched to any gene: 2. CDR3 size: 14 residues. The germline gives CDR1 SGHNT, CDR2 YENEEA. The chain's CDR3 is CASSPGLADNEQFF. The CDR3 DNA follows: TGTGCCAGCAGCCCGGGACTAGCGGACAATGAGCAGTTCTTC.

A few counts support this clonotype. This chain links TRBV19 with TRBJ2-3, with 11 bases identical to TRBD2. CDR3 length equals 15 residues. Per the germline V gene, CDR1 is LNHDA and CDR2 is SQIVND (reference sequence). V gave up 7 bases and J gave up 3 bases; unmatched junction bases: 6. The DNA for the CDR3 is TGTGCCAGTACCGCAATAGCGGGAGGGACAGATACGCAGTATTTT. Amino acids: CASTAIAGGTDTQYF.

On this clonotype itself: A far larger clone is one nucleotide away, so this likely arose from a read error. This sequence joins TRBV27 and TRBJ2-1; TRBD2 agrees at 14 bases. Germline loops: CDR1 MNHEY, CDR2 SMNVEV (reference sequence). The CDR3 is 16 residues long. The CDR3 DNA is TGTGCCAGCAGTGTCTTGACTAGCGGGGGGGGAGATGAGCAGCTCTTC. Protein: CASSVLTSGGGDEQLF.

The chain is built from TRBV4-2 and TRBJ2-3, with 11 bases that match TRBD2. The V segment lost 4 bases and the J segment 2 bases; nucleotides outside the gene matches: 5. The CDR3 loop spans 16 amino acids. Germline CDR1 LGHNA, CDR2 YNFKEQ. Here the CDR3 reads CASSRGLAGHTDTQYF. In nucleotides, the CDR3 is TGTGCCAGCAGCCGAGGACTAGCGGGTCACACAGATACGCAGTATTTT.

In its sample, this clonotype was seen many times. The J gene is TRBJ2-3, the V gene TRBV2, with D possibly TRBD1 on 5 matching bases. V shed 5 bases and J shed 0 bases, with 12 bases lying between them. Germline values: CDR1 SNHLY, CDR2 FYNNEI. The CDR3 is 15 residues long. In DNA form, the CDR3 reads TGTGCCAGCAGTAGGACAAGTATTAGCACAGATACGCAGTATTTT. Translation gives CASSRTSISTDTQYF.